This T cell receptor beta chain was sequenced in a study of PD-L1 blockade in urothelial cancer. This CDR3 is 14 amino acids long. Trimming removed 1 base from V and 0 bases from J, with 4 bases in between. Germline CDR1 reads LGHNA; CDR2 reads YNFKEQ. Sample time point: pretreatment peripheral blood. The method was immunoSEQ multiplex PCR; TCRdb's version includes in-frame clones alone and lacks a portion of them. The data contain 95,000 or so clones, about nine tenths of them seen just once; the ten biggest clones take up about 2%. The rearrangement links TRBV4-2 to TRBJ1-3; D unclear. The clonotype was recovered from a man aged 60 to 75 with urothelial cancer. The sample in question was PBMCs, obtained around atezolizumab (anti-PD-L1) treatment. The DNA for the CDR3 is TGTGCCAGCAGCCAAGCCGGCTCTGGAAACACCATATATTTT. Encoded protein: CASSQAGSGNTIYF.